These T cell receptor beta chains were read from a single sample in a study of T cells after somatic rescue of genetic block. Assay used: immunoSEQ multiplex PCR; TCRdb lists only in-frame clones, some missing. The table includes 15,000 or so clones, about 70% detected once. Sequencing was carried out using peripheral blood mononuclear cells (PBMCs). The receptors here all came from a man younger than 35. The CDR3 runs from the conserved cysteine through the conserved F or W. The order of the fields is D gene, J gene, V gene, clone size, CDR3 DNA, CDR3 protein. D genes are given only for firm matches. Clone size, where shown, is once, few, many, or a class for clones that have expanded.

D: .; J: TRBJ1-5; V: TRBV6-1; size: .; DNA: TGTGCCACCAATAGAGGGTTTTATAGCAATCAGCCCCAGCATTTT; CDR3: CATNRGFYSNQPQHF
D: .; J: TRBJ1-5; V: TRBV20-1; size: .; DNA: TGCAGTGCCTTTTCGGGCCAGCCCCAGCATTTT; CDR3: CSAFSGQPQHF
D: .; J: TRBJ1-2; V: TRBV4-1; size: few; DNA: TGCGCCAGCAGCCAACATTCCCCCTTTTCGGGCTACACCTTC; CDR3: CASSQHSPFSGYTF
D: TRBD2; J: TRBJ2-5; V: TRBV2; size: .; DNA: TGTGCCAGCAGTAGACTAGCGGGAGTGGAGACCCAGTACTTC; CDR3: CASSRLAGVETQYF
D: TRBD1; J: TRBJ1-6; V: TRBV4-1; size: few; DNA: TGCGCCAGCAGCCAAGACAGGGGGCGAGGTTCACCCCTCCACTTT; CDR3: CASSQDRGRGSPLHF
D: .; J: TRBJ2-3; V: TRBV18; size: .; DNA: TGTGCCAGCTCACCCAGGGTCCACCGGGCAGATACGCAGTATTTT; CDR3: CASSPRVHRADTQYF
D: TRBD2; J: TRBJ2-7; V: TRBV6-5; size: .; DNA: TGTGCCAGCAGCTCCTTCGCGGGGGGGCCTGAGGAGCAGTACTTC; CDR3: CASSSFAGGPEEQYF
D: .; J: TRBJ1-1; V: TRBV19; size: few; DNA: TGTGCCAGTAGTATCGGGGAGAACACTGAAGCTTTCTTT; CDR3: CASSIGENTEAFF
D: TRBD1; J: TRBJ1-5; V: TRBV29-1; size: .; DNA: TGCAGCGTTGTGCCCGGGACAGGTACACCTTATAGCAATCAGCCCCAGCATTTT; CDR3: CSVVPGTGTPYSNQPQHF
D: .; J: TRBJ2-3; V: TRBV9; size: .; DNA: TGTGCCAGCAGCTCCGAAGGGGGAATCACAGATACGCAGTATTTT; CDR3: CASSSEGGITDTQYF
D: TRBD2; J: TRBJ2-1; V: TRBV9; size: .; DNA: TGTGCCAGCGCTAGCGGGGGTGCACCTTACAATGAGCAGTTCTTC; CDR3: CASASGGAPYNEQFF
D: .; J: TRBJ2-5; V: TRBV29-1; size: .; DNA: TGCAGCGTAGAAAGTGGCAGGGTGGGCCAAGGGGAGACCCAGTACTTC; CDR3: CSVESGRVGQGETQYF
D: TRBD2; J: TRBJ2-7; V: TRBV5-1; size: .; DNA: TGCGCCAGCAGCCCAGGACTAGCGGGAGAGCAGTACTTC; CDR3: CASSPGLAGEQYF
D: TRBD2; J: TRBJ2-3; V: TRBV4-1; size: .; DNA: TGCGCCAGCAGCCAGGCCGTACTAGCGGGAGGGCCAAATACGCAGTATTTT; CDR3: CASSQAVLAGGPNTQYF
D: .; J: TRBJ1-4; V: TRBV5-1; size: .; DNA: TGCGCCAGCAGCTTATGGACGGATGAAAAACTGTTTTTT; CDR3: CASSLWTDEKLFF
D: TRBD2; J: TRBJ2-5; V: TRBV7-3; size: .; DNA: TGTGCCAGCAGCCCGACGGGACTAGAGGTGGAGACCCAGTACTTC; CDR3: CASSPTGLEVETQYF
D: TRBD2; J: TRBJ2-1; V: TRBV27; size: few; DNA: TGTGCCAGCAGTTTATTCCTAGCGGGGGGGCGAAATGAGCAGTTCTTC; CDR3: CASSLFLAGGRNEQFF
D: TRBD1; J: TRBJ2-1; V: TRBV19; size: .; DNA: TGTGCCAGTGGTGAGACAGGGGGAGGCAATGAGCAGTTCTTC; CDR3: CASGETGGGNEQFF
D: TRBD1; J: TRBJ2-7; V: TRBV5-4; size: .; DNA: TGTGCTTCCGGGACAGGTCCCTACGAGCAGTACTTC; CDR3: CASGTGPYEQYF
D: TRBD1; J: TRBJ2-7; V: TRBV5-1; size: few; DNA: TGCGCCAGCAGCTTGACCGGGACAGGGAACTACGAGCAGTACTTC; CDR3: CASSLTGTGNYEQYF
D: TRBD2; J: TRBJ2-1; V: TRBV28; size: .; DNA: TGTGCCAGCAGTTTATACCTGGGAGGGAATGAGCAGTTCTTC; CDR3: CASSLYLGGNEQFF
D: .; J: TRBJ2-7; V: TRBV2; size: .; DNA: TGTGCCAGCAGTGTAATAGGGGGCTACGAGCAGTACTTC; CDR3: CASSVIGGYEQYF
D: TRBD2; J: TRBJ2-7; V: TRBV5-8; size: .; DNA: TGTGCCAGCAGCTCCGATATAGCGGGGGGCTGGGGGCAGTACTTC; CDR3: CASSSDIAGGWGQYF
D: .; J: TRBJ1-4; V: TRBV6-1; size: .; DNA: TGTGCCAGCAGTGTCGCTAGGGGGAATGGTGGTGAAAAACTGTTTTTT; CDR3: CASSVARGNGGEKLFF
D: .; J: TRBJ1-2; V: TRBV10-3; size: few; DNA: TGTGCCATCAGCCCTGGGGCAAACTATGGCTACACCTTC; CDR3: CAISPGANYGYTF
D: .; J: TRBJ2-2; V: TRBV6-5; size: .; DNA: TGTGCCAGCAGTTACTCGGGTCTATACAGCGGGGAGCTGTTTTTT; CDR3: CASSYSGLYSGELFF
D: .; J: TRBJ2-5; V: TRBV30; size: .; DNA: TGTGCCTGGAGTGTACAAGGGCTCCTCTATCAGTACTTC; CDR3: CAWSVQGLLYQYF
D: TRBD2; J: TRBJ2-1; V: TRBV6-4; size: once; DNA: TGTGCCAGCAGTGAAGGGAGCGGGGGGATCTACAATGAGCAGTTCTTC; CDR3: CASSEGSGGIYNEQFF
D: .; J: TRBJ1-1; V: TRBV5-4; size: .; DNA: TGTGCCAGCCGGCGGCGCGGCAGGTTGTTCACTGAAGCTTTCTTT; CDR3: CASRRRGRLFTEAFF
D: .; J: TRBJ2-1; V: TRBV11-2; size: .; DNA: TGTGCCAGCAGCTTATCGGTTAGCTCCTACAATGAGCAGTTCTTC; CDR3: CASSLSVSSYNEQFF
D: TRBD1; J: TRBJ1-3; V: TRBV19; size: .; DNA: TGTGCCAGTAGTATCCTGGGACAGGCCGTCTCTGGAAACACCATATATTTT; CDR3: CASSILGQAVSGNTIYF
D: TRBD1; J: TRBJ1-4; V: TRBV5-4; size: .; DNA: TGTGCCAGCAGCTCGGACAGGTCGAATGAAAAACTGTTTTTT; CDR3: CASSSDRSNEKLFF
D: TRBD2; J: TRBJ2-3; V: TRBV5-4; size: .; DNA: TGTGCCAGCAGCTTAAGGCTAGCGGGGAGGGATACGCAGTATTTT; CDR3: CASSLRLAGRDTQYF
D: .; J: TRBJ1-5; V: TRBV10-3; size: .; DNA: TGTGCCATCAGTGAGTCATTAATAGGGGATCAGCCCCAGCATTTT; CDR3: CAISESLIGDQPQHF
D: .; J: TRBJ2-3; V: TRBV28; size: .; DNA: TGTGCCAGCAGTTTATCCGGGAATCCGGCGCAGTATTTT; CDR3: CASSLSGNPAQYF
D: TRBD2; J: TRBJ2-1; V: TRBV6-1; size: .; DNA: TGTGCCAGCACCTCTAGCGGGAGTACCTACAATGAGCAGTTCTTC; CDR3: CASTSSGSTYNEQFF
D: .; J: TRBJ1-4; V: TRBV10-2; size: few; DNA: TGCGCCAGCAGAGGAGACTATCCGCCAACTAATGAAAAACTGTTTTTT; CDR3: CASRGDYPPTNEKLFF
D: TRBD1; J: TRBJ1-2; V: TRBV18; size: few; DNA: TGTGCCAGCTCACCACCGTGGGGACAGATCTATGGCTACACCTTC; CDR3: CASSPPWGQIYGYTF
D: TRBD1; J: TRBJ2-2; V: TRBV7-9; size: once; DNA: TGTGCCAGCAGCTCGGGACAGGGTGGAACCGGGGAGCTGTTTTTT; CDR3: CASSSGQGGTGELFF
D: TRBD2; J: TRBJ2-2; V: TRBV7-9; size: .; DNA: TGTGCCAGCAGCGTCCTTGGGGGAGGGAGTAACACCGGGGAGCTGTTTTTT; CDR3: CASSVLGGGSNTGELFF
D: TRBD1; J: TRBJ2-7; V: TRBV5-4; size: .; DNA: TGTGCCAGCAGCTCGAGGGGACAGGGAATCTACGAGCAGTACTTC; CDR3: CASSSRGQGIYEQYF